Below, 6 T cell receptor beta chains from the same sample are listed, as sequenced in a study of blood T cell repertoires in COVID-19. The repertoire was sequenced with immunoSEQ multiplex PCR; TCRdb's copy has only in-frame clones and lacks some. The table includes 56,000 or so clones, roughly three quarters detected once. Sequencing used peripheral blood. The receptors shown here come from a woman between 70 and 85 years old with acute or convalescent COVID-19.

The V gene is TRBV29-1, the J gene TRBJ2-1, with D unclear. The germline CDR1 and CDR2 sequences are SQVTM and ANQGSEA. The V end lost 7 bases, the J end lost 9 bases, and 10 bases lay between the germline ends. This CDR3 is built from 10 residues. CDR3 coding DNA: TGCAGCGCCCTCGTCGGTGAGCAGTTCTTC. Amino acid sequence: CSALVGEQFF.

The gene calls are TRBV12-5 and TRBJ2-1; 9 bases fit TRBD1. The CDR3 runs 15 residues. Germline-derived CDR1 and CDR2 are LGHNT and FRNRAP. Trimming at V came to 5 bases and at J to 1 base, leaving 3 bases not matched to a gene. The CDR3 is CASGTGQGSYNEQFF. CDR3 nucleotide sequence: TGTGCTAGTGGTACCGGACAGGGGTCCTACAATGAGCAGTTCTTC. Filled out from reference TRBV12-5 and TRBJ2-1, the complete variable domain reads DARVTQTPRHKVTEMGQEVTMRCQPILGHNTVFWYRQTMMQGLELLAYFRNRAPLDDSGMPKDRFSAEMPDATLATLKIQPSEPRDSAVYFCASGTGQGSYNEQFFGPGTRLTVL.

The chain employs TRBV19 and TRBJ1-1; possible D gene TRBD1, 5 bases. This CDR3 region has 13 residues. Per germline, CDR1 LNHDA and CDR2 SQIVND (reference sequence). Trimming left V 0 bases short and J 5 bases short, with 7 bases between. The CDR3 loop is CASSIDKGTEAFF. CDR3 sequence (DNA): TGTGCCAGTAGTATAGATAAGGGGACTGAAGCTTTCTTT.

The chain is built from TRBV7-2 and TRBJ1-2; D perhaps matches TRBD1 (5 bases). Trimming took off 0 bases at V and 2 bases at J, with 7 bases between the two ends. The CDR3 spans 14 residues. Germline loops: CDR1 SGHTA, CDR2 FQGNSA. CDR3 sequence reads: CASSLASGNYGYTF. Here the CDR3 DNA reads TGTGCCAGCAGCTTAGCGTCAGGGAACTATGGCTACACCTTC.

The chain has TRBV24-1 and TRBJ2-3, with 8 bases aligning to TRBD2. Per germline, CDR1 KGHDR and CDR2 SFDVKD. The CDR3 has 14 amino acids. Trimming cost V 6 bases and J 5 bases; bases outside gene matches: 6. CDR3 DNA sequence: TGTGCCACCAGTCCCCGGGGGGGCCGAGATACGCAGTATTTT. Encoded protein: CATSPRGGRDTQYF.

V gene TRBV18 combines with J gene TRBJ2-3; D gene ambiguous. Germline V gene sequence: CDR1 KGHSH, CDR2 LQKENI. This CDR3 has 15 amino acids. Trimming took off 0 bases at V and 0 bases at J, with 7 bases between the two ends. CDR3 in DNA: TGTGCCAGCTCACCACCTTATACTAGCACAGATACGCAGTATTTT. Translation gives CASSPPYTSTDTQYF.